This T cell receptor beta chain was recorded in a study of identical twins. The germline V and J ends were trimmed by 3 bases and 2 bases, with 13 bases remaining between them. The CDR3 consists of 15 residues. CDR1 is SGHNT and CDR2 is YYREEE in the germline V gene (reference sequence). This clonotype was found many times. Its specificity is not known. TCRdb reprocessed the 5' RACE reads with MiXCR, giving one entry per CDR3 protein. The data contain a few hundred thousand distinct CDR3 sequences, roughly 9% of them singletons. Regarding the study as a whole: Surplus twin overlap in beta out-of-frame sequences was less pronounced. Fewer insertions marked abundant cord blood beta clonotypes; young adult naive trended weakly, memory not at all.

The V gene is TRBV5-4, the J gene TRBJ2-3; D might be TRBD2 (5 bases). The TCR comes from a woman in her forties or fifties in good health. Sequencing input: naive T cells sorted from blood. The CDR3: CASSSTPGSTDTQYF. The CDR3 region has the DNA TGTGCCAGCAGCTCGACTCCGGGGTCCACAGATACGCAGTATTTT. Variable domain in full (rest from reference TRBV5-4 and TRBJ2-3): ETGVTQSPTHLIKTRGQQVTLRCSSQSGHNTVSWYQQALGQGPQFIFQYYREEENGRGNFPPRFSGLQFPNYSSELNVNALELDDSALYLCASSSTPGSTDTQYFGPGTRLTVL.